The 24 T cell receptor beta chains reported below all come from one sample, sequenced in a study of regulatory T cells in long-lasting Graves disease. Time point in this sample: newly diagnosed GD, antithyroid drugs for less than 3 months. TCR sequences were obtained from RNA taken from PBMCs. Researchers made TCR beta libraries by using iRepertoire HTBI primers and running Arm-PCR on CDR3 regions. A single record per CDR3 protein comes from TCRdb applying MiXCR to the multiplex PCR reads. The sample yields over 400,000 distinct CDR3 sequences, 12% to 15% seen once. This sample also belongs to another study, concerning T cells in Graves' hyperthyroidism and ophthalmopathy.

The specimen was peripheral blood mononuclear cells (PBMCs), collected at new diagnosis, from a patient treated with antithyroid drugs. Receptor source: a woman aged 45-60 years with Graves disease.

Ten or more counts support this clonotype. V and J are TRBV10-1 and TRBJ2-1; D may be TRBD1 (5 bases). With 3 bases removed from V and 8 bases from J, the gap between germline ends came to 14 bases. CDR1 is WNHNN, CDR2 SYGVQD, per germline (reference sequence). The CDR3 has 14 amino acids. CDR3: CASSDLPREHEQFF. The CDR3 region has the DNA TGCGCCAGCAGTGATCTGCCCAGGGAACATGAGCAGTTCTTC.

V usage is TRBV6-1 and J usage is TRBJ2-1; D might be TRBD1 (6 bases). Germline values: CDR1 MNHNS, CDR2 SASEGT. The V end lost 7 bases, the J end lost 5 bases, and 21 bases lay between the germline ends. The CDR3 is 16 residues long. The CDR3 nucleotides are TGTGCCAGCACCTATGGGGCGACAGGCGTGGACAATGAGCAGTTCTTC. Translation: CASTYGATGVDNEQFF.

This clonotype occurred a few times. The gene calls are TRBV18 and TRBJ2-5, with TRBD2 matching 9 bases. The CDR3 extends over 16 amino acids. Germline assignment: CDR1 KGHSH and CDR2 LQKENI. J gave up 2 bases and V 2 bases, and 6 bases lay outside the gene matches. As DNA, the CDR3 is TGTGCCAGCTCACCAGTTAGCGGGAGAAATCAAGAGACCCAGTACTTC. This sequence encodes CASSPVSGRNQETQYF.

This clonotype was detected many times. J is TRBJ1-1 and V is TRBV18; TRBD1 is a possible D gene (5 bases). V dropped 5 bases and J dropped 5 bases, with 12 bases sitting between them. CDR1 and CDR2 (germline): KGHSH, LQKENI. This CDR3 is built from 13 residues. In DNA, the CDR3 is TGTGCCAGCTCAAATTCTGGGGGGACTGAAGCTTTCTTT. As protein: CASSNSGGTEAFF.

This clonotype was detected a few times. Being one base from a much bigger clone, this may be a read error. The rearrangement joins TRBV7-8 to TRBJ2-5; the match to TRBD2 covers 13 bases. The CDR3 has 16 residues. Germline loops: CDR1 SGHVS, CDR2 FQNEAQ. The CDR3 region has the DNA TGTGCCAGCAACTTAGCGGGACTAGCGGGAAGAGAGACCCAGTACTTC. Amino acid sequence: CASNLAGLAGRETQYF.

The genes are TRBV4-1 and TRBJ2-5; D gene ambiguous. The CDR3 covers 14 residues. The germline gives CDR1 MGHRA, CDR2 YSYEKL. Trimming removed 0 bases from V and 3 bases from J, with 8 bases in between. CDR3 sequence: CASSQDVAEETQYF. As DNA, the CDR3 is TGCGCCAGCAGCCAAGATGTGGCGGAAGAGACCCAGTACTTC.

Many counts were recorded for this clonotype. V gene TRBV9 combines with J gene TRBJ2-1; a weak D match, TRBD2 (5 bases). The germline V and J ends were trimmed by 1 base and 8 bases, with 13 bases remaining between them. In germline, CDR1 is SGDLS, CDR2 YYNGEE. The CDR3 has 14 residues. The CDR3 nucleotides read TGTGCCAGCAGCGTAACGGGAACTTCGGATGAGCAGTTCTTC. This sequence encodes CASSVTGTSDEQFF.

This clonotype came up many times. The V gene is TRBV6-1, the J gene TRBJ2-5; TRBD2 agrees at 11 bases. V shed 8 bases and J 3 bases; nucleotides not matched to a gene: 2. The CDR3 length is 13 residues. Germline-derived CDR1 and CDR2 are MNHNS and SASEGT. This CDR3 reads CASVAGGEETQYF. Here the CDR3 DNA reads TGTGCCAGCGTAGCGGGAGGGGAAGAGACCCAGTACTTC.

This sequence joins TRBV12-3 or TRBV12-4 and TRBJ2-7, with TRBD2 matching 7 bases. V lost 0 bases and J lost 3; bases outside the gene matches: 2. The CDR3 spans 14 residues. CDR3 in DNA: TGTGCCAGCAGTTTAGCGGGAGGGTTCTACGAGCAGTACTTC. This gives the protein CASSLAGGFYEQYF.

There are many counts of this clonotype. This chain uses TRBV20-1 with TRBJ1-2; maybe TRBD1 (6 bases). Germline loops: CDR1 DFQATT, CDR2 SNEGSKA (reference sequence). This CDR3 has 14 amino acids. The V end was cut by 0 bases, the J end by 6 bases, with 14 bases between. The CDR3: CSARDLAQGNGYTF. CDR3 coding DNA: TGCAGTGCTAGAGACCTGGCGCAGGGGAATGGCTACACCTTC.

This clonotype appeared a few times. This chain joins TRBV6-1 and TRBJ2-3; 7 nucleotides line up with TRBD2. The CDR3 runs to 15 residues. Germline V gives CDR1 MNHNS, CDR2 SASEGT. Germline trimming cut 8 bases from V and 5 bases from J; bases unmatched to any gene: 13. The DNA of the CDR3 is TGTGCCAGCCGAGGAGCGGCTAGCGGTGAAGATACGCAGTATTTT. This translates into CASRGAASGEDTQYF.

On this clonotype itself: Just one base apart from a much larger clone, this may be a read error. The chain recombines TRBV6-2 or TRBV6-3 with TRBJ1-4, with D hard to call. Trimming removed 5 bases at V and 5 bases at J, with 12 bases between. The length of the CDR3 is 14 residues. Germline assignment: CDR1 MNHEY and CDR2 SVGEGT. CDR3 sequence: CASSQTRWNEKLFF. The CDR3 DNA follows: TGTGCCAGCAGTCAGACAAGGTGGAATGAAAAACTGTTTTTT.

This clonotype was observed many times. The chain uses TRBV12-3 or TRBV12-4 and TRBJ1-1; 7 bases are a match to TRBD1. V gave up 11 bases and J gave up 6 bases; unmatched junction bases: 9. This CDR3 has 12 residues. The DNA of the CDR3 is TGTGCCGGGGGAGACAGGGCGGCTGAAGCTTTCTTT. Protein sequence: CAGGDRAAEAFF.

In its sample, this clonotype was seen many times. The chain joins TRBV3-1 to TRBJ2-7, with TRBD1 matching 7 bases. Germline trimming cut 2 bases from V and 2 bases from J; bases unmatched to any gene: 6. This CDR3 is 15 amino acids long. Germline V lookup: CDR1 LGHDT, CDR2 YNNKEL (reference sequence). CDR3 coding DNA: TGTGCCAGCAGCCAAAATATCGGGACAGCCTACGAGCAGTACTTC. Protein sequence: CASSQNIGTAYEQYF.

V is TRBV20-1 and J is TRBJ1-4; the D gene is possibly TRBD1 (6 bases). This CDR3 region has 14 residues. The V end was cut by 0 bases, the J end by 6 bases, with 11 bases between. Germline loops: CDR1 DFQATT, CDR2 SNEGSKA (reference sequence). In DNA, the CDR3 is TGCAGTGCTAGAGATTACAGGGAGGATGAAAAACTGTTTTTT. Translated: CSARDYREDEKLFF.

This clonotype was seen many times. CDR3 coding DNA: TGTGCCAGCAGTTACCTGACTAGTCGACTCGACAATGAGCAGTTCTTC. Protein product: CASSYLTSRLDNEQFF. This chain uses TRBV28 with TRBJ2-1, with TRBD2 as a possible D gene (6 bases). The V end lost 4 bases, the J end lost 5 bases, and 18 bases lay between the germline ends. The CDR3 extends over 16 amino acids. Germline values: CDR1 MDHEN, CDR2 SYDVKM.

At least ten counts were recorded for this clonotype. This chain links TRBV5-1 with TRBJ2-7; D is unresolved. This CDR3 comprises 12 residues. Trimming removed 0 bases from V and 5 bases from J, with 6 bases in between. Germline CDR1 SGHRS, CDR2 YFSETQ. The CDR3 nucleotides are TGCGCCAGCAGCTTGGAAGGGCACGAGCAGTACTTC. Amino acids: CASSLEGHEQYF.

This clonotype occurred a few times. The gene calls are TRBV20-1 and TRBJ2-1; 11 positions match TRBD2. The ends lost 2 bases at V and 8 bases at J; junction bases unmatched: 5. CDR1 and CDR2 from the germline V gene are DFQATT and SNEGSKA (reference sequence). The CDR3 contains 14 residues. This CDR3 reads CSARTGTSGDEQFF. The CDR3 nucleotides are TGCAGTGCTAGAACCGGGACTAGCGGCGATGAGCAGTTCTTC.

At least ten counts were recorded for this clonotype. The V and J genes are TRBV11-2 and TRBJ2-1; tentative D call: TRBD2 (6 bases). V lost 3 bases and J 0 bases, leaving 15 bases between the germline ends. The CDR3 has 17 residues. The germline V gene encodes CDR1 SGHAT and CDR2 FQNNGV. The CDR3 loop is CASSLGPLASSYNEQFF. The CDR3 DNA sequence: TGTGCCAGCAGCTTGGGTCCCCTAGCGAGCTCCTACAATGAGCAGTTCTTC. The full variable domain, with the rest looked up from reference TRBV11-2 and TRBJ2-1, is EAGVAQSPRYKIIEKRQSVAFWCNPISGHATLYWYQQILGQGPKLLIQFQNNGVVDDSQLPKDRFSAERLKGVDSTLKIQPAKLEDSAVYLCASSLGPLASSYNEQFFGPGTRLTVL.

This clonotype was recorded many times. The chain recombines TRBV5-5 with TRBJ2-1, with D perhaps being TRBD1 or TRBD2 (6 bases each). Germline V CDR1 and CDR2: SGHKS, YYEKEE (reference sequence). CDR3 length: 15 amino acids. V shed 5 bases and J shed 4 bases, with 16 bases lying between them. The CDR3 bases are TGTGCCAGCAGATCCGGGCGGGACATATACAATGAGCAGTTCTTC. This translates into CASRSGRDIYNEQFF. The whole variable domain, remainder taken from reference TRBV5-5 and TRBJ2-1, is DAGVTQSPTHLIKTRGQQVTLRCSPISGHKSVSWYQQVLGQGPQFIFQYYEKEERGRGNFPDRFSARQFPNYSSELNVNALLLGDSALYLCASRSGRDIYNEQFFGPGTRLTVL.

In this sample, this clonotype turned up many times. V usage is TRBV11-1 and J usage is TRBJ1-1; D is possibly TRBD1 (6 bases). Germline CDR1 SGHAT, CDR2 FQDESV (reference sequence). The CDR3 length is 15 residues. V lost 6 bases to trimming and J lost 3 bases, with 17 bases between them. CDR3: CASSFGQIADTEAFF. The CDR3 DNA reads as TGTGCCAGCAGTTTTGGACAGATTGCTGACACTGAAGCTTTCTTT.

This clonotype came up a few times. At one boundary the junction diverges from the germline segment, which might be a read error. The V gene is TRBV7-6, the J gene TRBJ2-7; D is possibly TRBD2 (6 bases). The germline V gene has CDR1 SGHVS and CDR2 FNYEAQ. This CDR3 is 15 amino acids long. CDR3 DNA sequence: TGTGCCAGCAGCTTAGATGCGGGACTTTCCTACGGGCAGTACTTC. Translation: CASSLDAGLSYGQYF.

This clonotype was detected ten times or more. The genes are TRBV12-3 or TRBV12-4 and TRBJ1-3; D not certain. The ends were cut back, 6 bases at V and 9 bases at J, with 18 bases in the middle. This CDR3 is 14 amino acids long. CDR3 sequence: CASSLAPLGPTIYF. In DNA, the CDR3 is TGTGCCAGCAGCCTGGCCCCGTTAGGACCCACCATATATTTT.

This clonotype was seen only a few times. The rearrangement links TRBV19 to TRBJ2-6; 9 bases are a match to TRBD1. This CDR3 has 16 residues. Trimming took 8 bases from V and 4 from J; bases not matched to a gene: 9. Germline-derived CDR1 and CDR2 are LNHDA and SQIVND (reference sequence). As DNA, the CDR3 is TGTGCCAGTGGGGGACAGGGCTCGAGGGGGGCCAACGTCCTGACTTTC. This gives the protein CASGGQGSRGANVLTF.